The 21 T cell receptor beta chains below come from one sample, sequenced in a study of blood T cell repertoires in COVID-19. The method was immunoSEQ multiplex PCR; TCRdb's version includes in-frame clones alone and lacks a portion of them. The table lists fewer than 200,000 clones, approximately 90% of them singletons. The sequencing input was peripheral blood. The receptor source for this set is a woman aged 50 to 60 with acute or convalescent COVID-19.

The gene calls are TRBV5-4 and TRBJ2-5; no firm D call. Looked up from germline, CDR1 is SGHNT and CDR2 is YYREEE (reference sequence). The CDR3 is 11 amino acids. V was pared by 4 bases and J by 2 bases, with 3 bases between. CDR3 bases: TGTGCCAGCAGCACTCAAGAGACCCAGTACTTC. Translating gives CASSTQETQYF.

This clone showed up just a few times. This chain uses TRBV19 with TRBJ1-1; TRBD1 agrees at 7 bases. Trimming took 7 bases from V and 3 from J; bases not matched to a gene: 5. The V gene's germline CDR1 is LNHDA and CDR2 SQIVND (reference sequence). The CDR3 loop spans 13 amino acids. The CDR3, as DNA: TGTGCCAGTATCAGAACAGGGGACACTGAAGCTTTCTTT. This gives the protein CASIRTGDTEAFF.

This chain joins TRBV12-5 and TRBJ1-1, with TRBD1 matching over 7 bases. This CDR3 has 14 residues. CDR1 and CDR2 from the germline V gene are LGHNT and FRNRAP. After removal of 3 bases from V and 8 bases from J, the junction contained 9 bases not matched to a gene. The CDR3 DNA sequence: TGTGCTAGTGGTTTCCCTCCGAGGGGGCGAGAAGCTTTCTTT. Amino acid sequence: CASGFPPRGREAFF.

This clone was picked up one time. The rearrangement links TRBV7-9 to TRBJ1-1; the D gene is possibly TRBD1 (6 bases). In germline, CDR1 is SEHNR, CDR2 FQNEAQ (reference sequence). This CDR3 has 15 residues. V shed 4 bases and J shed 1 base, with 13 bases lying between them. CDR3 loop: CASSSQGAGNTEAFF. In DNA form, the CDR3 reads TGTGCCAGCAGCTCACAGGGCGCGGGGAACACTGAAGCTTTCTTT. The entire variable domain, with the rest obtained from reference TRBV7-9 and TRBJ1-1, is as follows: DTGVSQNPRHKITKRGQNVTFRCDPISEHNRLYWYRQTLGQGPEFLTYFQNEAQLEKSRLLSDRFSAERPKGSFSTLEIQRTEQGDSAMYLCASSSQGAGNTEAFFGQGTRLTVV.

This chain connects TRBV10-3 to TRBJ1-1, with 7 bases fitting TRBD1. The CDR3 is 14 residues long. Germline CDR1 is ENHRY and CDR2 is SYGVKD. CDR3 protein: CASIGTAASTEAFF. As DNA, the CDR3 is TGTGCATCCATCGGGACAGCGGCTTCCACTGAAGCTTTCTTT.

The chain recombines TRBV14 with TRBJ2-5; D ambiguous. Germline values: CDR1 SGHDN, CDR2 FVKESK. The CDR3 runs 12 residues. V lost 1 base and J 4 bases, leaving 4 bases between the germline ends. The CDR3 DNA sequence: TGTGCCAGCAGCCAAGCGAGAGAGACCCAGTACTTC. It yields the protein CASSQARETQYF.

This chain connects TRBV5-1 to TRBJ1-2, with 10 bases matching TRBD1. CDR1 SGHRS and CDR2 YFSETQ come from the germline V gene. V was pared by 4 bases and J by 9 bases, with 9 bases of the junction left unmatched. CDR3 size: 14 residues. CDR3 in DNA: TGCGCCAGCAGCACCAGCGACAGGGGGCTGAGCTACACCTTC. Translating it yields CASSTSDRGLSYTF.

The gene calls are TRBV5-1 and TRBJ2-1; 9 bases fit TRBD2. Trimming removed 6 bases from V and 4 bases from J; junction bases left unmatched: 5. Germline V CDR1 and CDR2: SGHRS, YFSETQ. This CDR3 contains 14 residues. As DNA, the CDR3 is TGCGCCAGCAAACTAGCGGGTAATTACAATGAGCAGTTCTTC. This translates into CASKLAGNYNEQFF.

The chain carries TRBV7-3 and TRBJ1-1, with D possibly being TRBD1 (5 bases). The V gene's germline CDR1 is SGHTA and CDR2 FQGTGA. The germline V and J ends were trimmed by 2 bases and 8 bases, with 12 bases remaining between them. The CDR3 loop spans 13 amino acids. The CDR3 sequence is CASSLRRAGEAFF. CDR3 DNA: TGTGCCAGCAGCTTACGCAGGGCCGGGGAAGCTTTCTTT.

The chain combines TRBV19 with TRBJ2-5, with 10 bases that match TRBD1. Germline loops: CDR1 LNHDA, CDR2 SQIVND (reference sequence). The J segment lost 5 bases and the V segment lost 5 bases, leaving 11 bases of the junction unmatched. The CDR3 contains 16 residues. The CDR3 DNA follows: TGTGCCAGTAGTCTTCGCCGGGACAGGGGAAGGGAGACCCAGTACTTC. Translated: CASSLRRDRGRETQYF.

The chain combines TRBV29-1 with TRBJ1-5; 8 bases map to TRBD1. V shed 4 bases and J 5 bases; nucleotides not matched to a gene: 4. Germline values: CDR1 SQVTM, CDR2 ANQGSEA. The CDR3 covers 13 residues. CDR3 sequence reads: CSVGAGGDQPQHF. The CDR3 DNA sequence: TGCAGCGTTGGGGCAGGGGGCGATCAGCCCCAGCATTTT.

The CDR3 DNA follows: TGTGCCAGCAGCCTCGGGACAGCAAATGAAAAACTGTTTTTT. It codes for CASSLGTANEKLFF. The chain carries TRBV7-2 and TRBJ1-4, with 7 bases matching TRBD1. CDR1 is SGHTA and CDR2 is FQGNSA in the germline V gene. The CDR3 is made up of 14 amino acids. J lost 5 bases, V lost 5 bases, and 5 bases had no gene match. Full variable domain (missing parts from reference TRBV7-2 and TRBJ1-4): GAGVSQSPSNKVTEKGKDVELRCDPISGHTALYWYRQSLGQGLEFLIYFQGNSAPDKSGLPSDRFSAERTGGSVSTLTIQRTQQEDSAVYLCASSLGTANEKLFFGSGTQLSVL.

V usage is TRBV3-1 (or the pseudogene TRBV3-2) and J usage is TRBJ1-1; no definite D call. CDR3 length equals 14 residues. From germline, CDR1 is LGHDT and CDR2 YNNKEL (reference sequence). Between the trimmed V and J ends, which lost 3 bases and 1 base, there was a span of 9 bases. The CDR3 sequence is CASSQAPQNTEAFF. In DNA, the CDR3 is TGTGCCAGCAGCCAGGCCCCTCAGAACACTGAAGCTTTCTTT.

As concerns this clone: The junction and the germline gene differ at one end; a read error may be behind it. V gene TRBV6-5 combines with J gene TRBJ2-3; weak D call: TRBD1 (5 bases). This CDR3 is 14 amino acids long. Germline V gene lookup returns CDR1 MNHEY and CDR2 SVGAGI. CDR3: CASTNTFSTGTQYF. In DNA form, the CDR3 reads TGTGCCAGCACCAATACTTTTAGCACAGGTACGCAGTATTTT.

The chain is built from TRBV27 and TRBJ1-4; 9 nucleotides agree with TRBD1. The V and J ends lost 5 bases and 7 bases, in that order; junction bases with no gene match: 8. This CDR3 has 15 amino acids. From germline, CDR1 is MNHEY and CDR2 SMNVEV (reference sequence). The CDR3 coding sequence is TGTGCCAGCAGTCCCCTACAGGGGGCGCTTGAAAAACTGTTTTTT. Translated, it gives CASSPLQGALEKLFF.

The chain joins TRBV6-6 to TRBJ2-3; no clear D gene. This CDR3 has 13 residues. Trimming stripped 6 bases from V and 1 base from J, with 8 bases between. CDR1 is MNHNY and CDR2 is SVGAGI in the germline V gene (reference sequence). The CDR3 here is CASSPRGTDTQYF. The CDR3 bases are TGTGCCAGCAGCCCCCGGGGCACAGATACGCAGTATTTT.

This clone was seen only a few times. The chain is built from TRBV5-1 and TRBJ1-2; 8 bases align to TRBD1. CDR1 is SGHRS, CDR2 YFSETQ, per germline. CDR3 length: 15 amino acids. V dropped 3 bases and J dropped 5; count of bases not matched to a gene: 9. Written as DNA, the CDR3 is TGCGCCAGCAGCTGGGGACAGGAGGGACGTTATGGCTACACCTTC. Translated, it gives CASSWGQEGRYGYTF.

This clone was found a few times. This sequence joins TRBV27 and TRBJ2-7; a possible D gene is TRBD1 (5 bases). The CDR3 sequence is 12 residues long. The germline V gene has CDR1 MNHEY and CDR2 SMNVEV (reference sequence). V was clipped by 5 bases and J by 5 bases, with 10 bases between them. The DNA for the CDR3 is TGTGCCAGCAGTGGCCAGGGCCACGAGCAGTACTTC. This encodes CASSGQGHEQYF.

V gene TRBV4-3 combines with J gene TRBJ2-7; 8 bases fit TRBD2. This CDR3 has 15 residues. Per germline, CDR1 LGHNA and CDR2 YSLEER. The V segment lost 1 base and the J segment 0 bases; nucleotides outside the gene matches: 2. The CDR3, as DNA: TGCGCCAGCAGCCAAGGACTAGCGATCTCCTACGAGCAGTACTTC. Its protein product is CASSQGLAISYEQYF.

This rearrangement joins TRBV19 to TRBJ1-5; weak D call: TRBD1 (5 bases). The CDR3 is made up of 16 amino acids. Germline V lookup: CDR1 LNHDA, CDR2 SQIVND (reference sequence). Trimming stripped 3 bases from V and 3 bases from J, with 15 bases between. The CDR3 nucleotides read TGTGCCAGTAGTATCACGGCAGGGTCCGACAATCAGCCCCAGCATTTT. This translates into CASSITAGSDNQPQHF.

This sequence joins TRBV21-1 and TRBJ2-3; the listed D gene, TRBD1, was not tested against the DNA. TRBV21-1 is shown as a pseudogene. This CDR3 contains 14 residues. As DNA, the CDR3 is TGTGCCAGCAGCCCACGGACAGGCAGGGATACGCAGTATTTT. Translation: CASSPRTGRDTQYF.